Listed below are T cell receptor beta chains from one sample, sequenced in a study of PD-L1 blockade in urothelial cancer. Produced via immunoSEQ multiplex PCR; TCRdb's table is partial and in-frame only. The top ten clones hold roughly 15% of a sample with some 50,000 clones, roughly 85% of them seen once. The sample consisted of PBMCs, taken around atezolizumab (anti-PD-L1) treatment. The receptor source for this set is a woman in her sixties with urothelial cancer. CDR3s include the opening cysteine and the closing phenylalanine or tryptophan. A D gene is named only where the DNA matches it firmly. Clone size is stated in some rows and not others, as once, few, many or a class when expanded.

D: -; size: -; J: TRBJ2-7; V: TRBV27; CDR3: CASRVPSGEGLSYEQYF; DNA: TGTGCCAGCAGGGTCCCCTCAGGGGAAGGCCTCTCCTACGAGCAGTACTTC
D: -; size: -; J: TRBJ2-1; V: TRBV4-1; CDR3: CASSPGGVLNEQFF; DNA: TGCGCCAGCAGCCCCGGCGGGGTACTCAATGAGCAGTTCTTC
D: TRBD1; size: -; J: TRBJ1-5; V: TRBV28; CDR3: CASSFADRGRQPQHF; DNA: TGTGCCAGCAGTTTCGCGGACAGGGGGCGTCAGCCCCAGCATTTT
D: TRBD2; size: -; J: TRBJ2-5; V: TRBV10-3; CDR3: CAISGGGKETQYF; DNA: TGTGCCATCAGTGGGGGGGGTAAAGAGACCCAGTACTTC
D: TRBD2; size: -; J: TRBJ2-1; V: TRBV5-6; CDR3: CASSSLAGANSYNEQFF; DNA: TGTGCCAGCAGCTCACTAGCGGGGGCCAACTCCTACAATGAGCAGTTCTTC
D: -; size: -; J: TRBJ2-2; V: TRBV11-3; CDR3: CASSLDGAISGANTGELFF; DNA: TGTGCCAGCAGCTTAGATGGGGCCATTAGCGGTGCGAACACCGGGGAGCTGTTTTTT
D: -; size: -; J: TRBJ2-7; V: TRBV7-9; CDR3: CARTLPTTYEQYF; DNA: TGTGCCAGAACTCTACCCACCACCTACGAGCAGTACTTC
D: -; size: once; J: TRBJ2-3; V: TRBV11-2; CDR3: CASSRRAESTDTQYF; DNA: TGTGCCAGCAGCCGCAGAGCGGAAAGCACAGATACGCAGTATTTT
D: -; size: -; J: TRBJ1-2; V: TRBV5-8; CDR3: CASSLTGGSSYGYTF; DNA: TGTGCCAGCAGCTTGACGGGAGGGTCGAGCTATGGCTACACCTTC
D: TRBD2; size: -; J: TRBJ2-1; V: TRBV10-1; CDR3: CASSEDVAGVADEQFF; DNA: TGCGCCAGCAGTGAGGATGTAGCGGGAGTTGCAGATGAGCAGTTCTTC
D: TRBD1; size: -; J: TRBJ1-5; V: TRBV28; CDR3: CASSSGQGASQPQHF; DNA: TGTGCCAGCAGTTCGGGACAGGGGGCTTCTCAGCCCCAGCATTTT
D: TRBD1; size: -; J: TRBJ1-2; V: TRBV7-2; CDR3: CASSLQTGSRGYTF; DNA: TGTGCCAGCAGCTTACAGACAGGGTCGAGAGGCTACACCTTC
D: TRBD1; size: -; J: TRBJ1-3; V: TRBV7-9; CDR3: CASSAWTGGLDTIYF; DNA: TGTGCCAGCAGCGCCTGGACAGGGGGCCTGGACACCATATATTTT
D: -; size: -; J: TRBJ1-5; V: TRBV10-3; CDR3: CAISDPPGVGSQPQHF; DNA: TGTGCCATCAGTGACCCCCCAGGGGTAGGAAGTCAGCCCCAGCATTTT
D: TRBD2; size: -; J: TRBJ2-1; V: TRBV7-9; CDR3: CASSLNVLAGVEQFF; DNA: TGTGCCAGCAGCTTAAATGTACTAGCGGGAGTTGAGCAGTTCTTC
D: TRBD1; size: few; J: TRBJ1-2; V: TRBV11-2; CDR3: CASSRSGQDNYGYTF; DNA: TGTGCCAGCAGCAGGAGTGGACAGGATAACTATGGCTACACCTTC
D: -; size: -; J: TRBJ1-5; V: TRBV19; CDR3: CASSIDRAVNQPQHF; DNA: TGTGCCAGTAGTATAGACAGGGCTGTTAATCAGCCCCAGCATTTT
D: -; size: -; J: TRBJ1-3; V: TRBV29-1; CDR3: CSVERVAGNTIYF; DNA: TGCAGCGTCGAGAGGGTGGCGGGAAACACCATATATTTT
D: -; size: -; J: TRBJ1-3; V: TRBV7-2; CDR3: CASSLTGSGNTIYF; DNA: TGTGCCAGCAGCTTAACGGGGTCTGGAAACACCATATATTTT
D: TRBD2; size: once; J: TRBJ2-1; V: TRBV7-6; CDR3: CASSLVLTSGFYNEQFF; DNA: TGTGCCAGCAGCTTAGTTTTGACTAGCGGATTCTACAATGAGCAGTTCTTC
D: TRBD1; size: -; J: TRBJ1-5; V: TRBV10-3; CDR3: CAISRDRFPQPQHF; DNA: TGTGCCATCAGCCGGGACAGGTTCCCCCAGCCCCAGCATTTT
D: TRBD1; size: -; J: TRBJ1-2; V: TRBV9; CDR3: CASSGGPQGANYGYTF; DNA: TGTGCCAGCAGCGGAGGCCCACAGGGGGCTAACTATGGCTACACCTTC